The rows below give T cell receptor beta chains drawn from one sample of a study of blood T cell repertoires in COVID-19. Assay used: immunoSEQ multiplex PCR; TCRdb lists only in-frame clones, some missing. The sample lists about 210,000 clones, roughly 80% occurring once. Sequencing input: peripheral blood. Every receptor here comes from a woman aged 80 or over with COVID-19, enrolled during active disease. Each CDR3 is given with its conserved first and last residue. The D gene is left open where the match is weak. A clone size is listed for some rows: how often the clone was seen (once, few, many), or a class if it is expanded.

CASSLGAGGGETQYF,TGTGCCAGCAGTTTAGGTGCAGGGGGCGGGGAGACCCAGTACTTC,TRBD1,TRBV28,NA,TRBJ2-5
CASSNPGGDEQFF,TGCGCCAGCAGCAACCCCGGGGGGGATGAGCAGTTCTTC,TRBD2,TRBV5-1,NA,TRBJ2-1
CAISENRAGYTF,TGTGCCATCAGTGAGAACAGGGCTGGCTACACCTTC,NA,TRBV10-3,NA,TRBJ1-2
CASSVRWDTQYF,TGTGCCAGCAGCGTACGGTGGGATACGCAGTATTTT,NA,TRBV9,NA,TRBJ2-3
CASSYGSGRTDTQYF,TGTGCCAGTTCGTATGGTAGCGGGCGCACAGATACGCAGTATTTT,TRBD2,TRBV2,NA,TRBJ2-3
CASSSDSVNSPLHF,TGTGCCAGCAGTTCCGACAGTGTTAATTCACCCCTCCACTTT,NA,TRBV2,NA,TRBJ1-6
CASRTGTSVYEQYF,TGTGCCAGCAGGACCGGGACTAGCGTATACGAGCAGTACTTC,TRBD2,TRBV28,NA,TRBJ2-7
CASSQGPGYGYTF,TGTGCCAGCAGCCAAGGGCCAGGCTATGGCTACACCTTC,NA,TRBV3-1/TRBV3-2,NA,TRBJ1-2
CASSLSRNTEAFF,TGTGCCAGCAGTTTGAGCCGGAACACTGAAGCTTTCTTT,NA,TRBV12-3/TRBV12-4,few,TRBJ1-1
CASSLRQNYGYTF,TGTGCCAGCAGCCTCAGACAGAACTATGGCTACACCTTC,NA,TRBV7-2,NA,TRBJ1-2
CASSLGGAPGTQYF,TGTGCCAGCAGCTTGGGCGGGGCCCCCGGGACCCAGTACTTC,NA,TRBV5-8,NA,TRBJ2-5
CASSHGLVSDTQYF,TGTGCCAGCAGCCACGGACTAGTATCGGATACGCAGTATTTT,TRBD2,TRBV7-3,NA,TRBJ2-3
CASSYEGTGVYNEQFF,TGTGCCAGCAGCTACGAGGGGACAGGGGTCTACAATGAGCAGTTCTTC,TRBD1,TRBV7-6,NA,TRBJ2-1
CASSPSRDIRATPLLFF,TGTGCCAGCTCACCATCCCGGGACATCAGGGCGACGCCTCTTTTGTTTTTT,NA,TRBV18,NA,TRBJ1-4
CASSLTGMNTEAFF,TGTGCTAGCAGCCTGACAGGGATGAACACTGAGGCTTTCTTT,TRBD1,TRBV5-4,NA,TRBJ1-1
CASSQETGRDYTF,TGTGCCAGCAGCCAAGAGACAGGTCGGGATTACACCTTC,NA,TRBV3-1/TRBV3-2,NA,TRBJ1-2
CASIITGGAGEQYF,TGTGCCAGCATCATCACAGGGGGCGCGGGAGAGCAGTACTTC,TRBD1,TRBV5-8,NA,TRBJ2-7
CASSLGGGSTEAFF,TGTGCCAGCAGCTTAGGAGGGGGAAGCACTGAAGCTTTCTTT,NA,TRBV11-3,NA,TRBJ1-1
CASSLSQGGDTEAFF,TGTGCCAGCAGCTTGTCCCAGGGAGGGGACACTGAAGCTTTCTTT,NA,TRBV7-9,NA,TRBJ1-1
CASRQGANTEAFF,TGTGCCAGCAGACAGGGGGCGAACACTGAAGCTTTCTTT,TRBD1,TRBV6-5,NA,TRBJ1-1
CAIPGLAGGLYEQYF,TGTGCCATCCCGGGACTAGCGGGAGGCCTCTACGAGCAGTACTTC,TRBD2,TRBV6-5,NA,TRBJ2-7
CASSYGGQSLSQFF,TGTGCCAGCAGTTATGGAGGACAGTCTCTTTCGCAGTTCTTC,NA,TRBV6-5,NA,TRBJ2-1
CASSEEGSGSPLHF,TGCGCCAGCAGTGAGGAGGGATCAGGATCACCCCTCCACTTT,NA,TRBV5-1,NA,TRBJ1-6
CASSSGTGGVIRGGYTF,TGTGCCAGCAGTTCGGGAACAGGGGGCGTCATTCGGGGTGGCTACACCTTC,TRBD1,TRBV28,NA,TRBJ1-2
CATSDSRGGNTEAFF,TGTGCCACCAGTGACTCTCGCGGAGGGAACACTGAAGCTTTCTTT,NA,TRBV24-1,NA,TRBJ1-1
CASSLGQTSNQPQHF,TGCGCCAGCAGCTTGGGACAGACTAGCAATCAGCCCCAGCATTTT,NA,TRBV5-1,once,TRBJ1-5
CASEKRVNEQFF,TGTGCCAGCGAAAAACGGGTGAATGAGCAGTTCTTC,NA,TRBV2,NA,TRBJ2-1
CASSVRASGLGQYF,TGTGCCAGCAGCGTGAGGGCTAGCGGGTTAGGGCAGTACTTC,TRBD2,TRBV5-4,NA,TRBJ2-7
CASSPSRGNTIYF,TGTGCCAGCAGTCCCTCCCGGGGAAACACCATATATTTT,NA,TRBV12-3/TRBV12-4,few,TRBJ1-3
CASSYSGGNNQPQHF,TGTGCCAGCAGTTACTCGGGAGGGAACAATCAGCCCCAGCATTTT,NA,TRBV6-5,once,TRBJ1-5
CASSKVSRDRGPGNTIYF,TGTGCCAGCAGCAAAGTTTCCCGGGACAGGGGGCCTGGAAACACCATATATTTT,NA,TRBV21-1,NA,TRBJ1-3
CASSLAGGGNTEAFF,TGTGCCAGCAGTTTAGCAGGGGGAGGGAACACTGAAGCTTTCTTT,TRBD1,TRBV27,NA,TRBJ1-1
CASSLDRDHGYTF,TGTGCCAGCAGCTTGGACAGGGACCATGGCTACACCTTC,NA,TRBV5-6,once,TRBJ1-2
CASSMASGRIAGELFF,TGTGCCAGTAGTATGGCTAGCGGGAGAATCGCCGGGGAGCTGTTTTTT,TRBD2,TRBV19,NA,TRBJ2-2
CASSEASGNTIYF,TGTGCCAGCTCTGAGGCCTCTGGAAACACCATATATTTT,NA,TRBV18,NA,TRBJ1-3
CASSLGRGPSYEQYF,TGTGCCAGCAGTTTAGGGCGGGGGCCCTCCTACGAGCAGTACTTC,NA,TRBV27,few,TRBJ2-7
CASSPGTGQREQYF,TGTGCCAGCAGCCCCGGGACAGGGCAGCGGGAGCAGTACTTC,TRBD1,TRBV28,NA,TRBJ2-7
CASSSPGLITDTQYF,TGTGCCAGCAGTTCCCCAGGACTAATCACAGATACGCAGTATTTT,NA,TRBV6-5,NA,TRBJ2-3
CASSLNKARETQYF,TGTGCCAGCAGCTTGAACAAAGCGAGGGAGACCCAGTACTTC,NA,TRBV5-4,NA,TRBJ2-5
CASSPGGAERTNYGYTF,TGTGCCAGCAGCCCTGGGGGGGCAGAAAGGACTAACTATGGCTACACCTTC,NA,TRBV4-2,NA,TRBJ1-2
CASSEAGGRDTQYF,TGTGCCAGCAGTGAAGCGGGCGGGAGGGATACGCAGTATTTT,TRBD2,TRBV2,once,TRBJ2-3
CASSSSLGGLGNTIYF,TGTGCCAGCAGTTCCTCTTTAGGGGGCCTGGGAAACACCATATATTTT,TRBD1,TRBV6-5,NA,TRBJ1-3
CASSSRGGSDTEAFF,TGTGCCAGCAGCTCAAGGGGGGGGTCTGACACTGAAGCTTTCTTT,NA,TRBV3-1/TRBV3-2,NA,TRBJ1-1
CASTSGGGYEQYF,TGTGCCAGCACTTCCGGGGGGGGCTACGAGCAGTACTTC,TRBD2,TRBV28,NA,TRBJ2-7
CSVVSDTEQYF,TGCAGCGTTGTTTCGGACACCGAGCAGTACTTC,NA,TRBV29-1,few,TRBJ2-7
CASSIGGIYEKLFF,TGTGCCAGTAGTATAGGAGGTATCTATGAAAAACTGTTTTTT,NA,TRBV19,NA,TRBJ1-4
CSALRGRGPNGYTF,TGCAGCGCCCTTCGGGGCAGGGGGCCGAATGGCTACACCTTC,TRBD1,TRBV29-1,NA,TRBJ1-2